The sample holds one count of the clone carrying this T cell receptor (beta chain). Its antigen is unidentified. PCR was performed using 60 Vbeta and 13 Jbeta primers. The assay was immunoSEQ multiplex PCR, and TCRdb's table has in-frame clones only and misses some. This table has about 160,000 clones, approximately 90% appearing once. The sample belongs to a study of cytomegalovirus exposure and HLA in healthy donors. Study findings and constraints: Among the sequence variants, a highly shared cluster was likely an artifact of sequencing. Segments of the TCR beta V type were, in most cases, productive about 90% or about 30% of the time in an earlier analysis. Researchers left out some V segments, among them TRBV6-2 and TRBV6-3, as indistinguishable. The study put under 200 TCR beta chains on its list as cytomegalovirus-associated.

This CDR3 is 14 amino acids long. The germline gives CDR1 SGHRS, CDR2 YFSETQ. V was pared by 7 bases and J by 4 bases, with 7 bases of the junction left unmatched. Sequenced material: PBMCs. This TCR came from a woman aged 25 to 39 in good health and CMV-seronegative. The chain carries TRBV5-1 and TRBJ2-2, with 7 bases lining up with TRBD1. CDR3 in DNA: TGCGCCAGCTCTCGACAGGGCCCCACCGGGGAGCTGTTTTTT. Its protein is CASSRQGPTGELFF.